Listed here are 31 T cell receptor beta chains from one sample, sequenced in a study of cytomegalovirus exposure and HLA in healthy donors. This table comes from immunoSEQ multiplex PCR, and its TCRdb copy is limited to in-frame clones, with some not included. The data show about 160,000 clones, roughly 89% seen once. The material sequenced was PBMCs. These receptors originate from a man between 18 and 35 years old in good health and CMV-seropositive.

The DNA for the CDR3 is TGTGCCAGCAGCCTAGGAAACCTAGCCAAAAACATTCAGTACTTC. Encoded protein: CASSLGNLAKNIQYF. This rearrangement joins TRBV5-6 to TRBJ2-4; D gene uncertain. From germline, CDR1 is SGHDT and CDR2 YYEEEE. The V gene lost 4 bases and the J gene lost 0 bases, with 11 bases spanning the gap. The CDR3 length is 15 residues.

The chain has TRBV7-6 and TRBJ2-7; 8 bases agree with TRBD1. The CDR3 runs 13 residues. Germline CDR1 is SGHVS and CDR2 is FNYEAQ. V dropped 5 bases and J dropped 5; count of bases not matched to a gene: 5. CDR3 sequence: CASSNPDRDEQYF. The CDR3 DNA is TGTGCCAGCAGCAACCCGGACAGGGACGAGCAGTACTTC.

The chain combines TRBV6-5 with TRBJ1-2; 12 bases map to TRBD1. V gave up 5 bases and J gave up 8 bases; unmatched junction bases: 9. The germline V gene encodes CDR1 MNHEY and CDR2 SVGAGI. CDR3 size: 15 residues. The CDR3 reads CASSARDRGLSGYTF. DNA for the CDR3: TGTGCCAGCAGTGCCCGGGACAGGGGGCTTAGCGGCTACACCTTC.

This rearrangement joins TRBV13 to TRBJ1-5, with D possibly matching TRBD1 (6 bases). This CDR3 comprises 14 residues. V was trimmed by 2 bases and J by 3 bases, leaving 8 bases between them. The germline CDR1 and CDR2 sequences are PRHDT and FYEKMQ (reference sequence). CDR3 in DNA: TGTGCCAGCAGCTTAAGGGGGACCAATCAGCCCCAGCATTTT. As protein: CASSLRGTNQPQHF.

V gene TRBV4-1 combines with J gene TRBJ2-7, with D tentatively TRBD1 (6 bases). Between the trimmed V and J ends, which lost 1 base and 3 bases, there was a span of 16 bases. Germline assignment: CDR1 MGHRA and CDR2 YSYEKL. The CDR3 has 16 amino acids. CDR3 sequence reads: CASSQVLGAGNYEQYF. The CDR3, as DNA: TGCGCCAGCAGCCAAGTCTTGGGGGCCGGAAACTACGAGCAGTACTTC.

This clone was found a few times. The J gene is TRBJ1-2, the V gene TRBV7-9, with 11 bases matching TRBD1. The germline V gene encodes CDR1 SEHNR and CDR2 FQNEAQ (reference sequence). The CDR3 is made up of 14 amino acids. V shed 5 bases, J shed 3 bases, and the junction held 2 bases outside the gene matches. CDR3 sequence reads: CASSRDRGDYGYTF. CDR3 nucleotide sequence: TGTGCCAGCAGCCGGGACAGGGGGGACTATGGCTACACCTTC. The entire variable domain, with the rest obtained from reference TRBV7-9 and TRBJ1-2, is as follows: DTGVSQNPRHKITKRGQNVTFRCDPISEHNRLYWYRQTLGQGPEFLTYFQNEAQLEKSRLLSDRFSAERPKGSFSTLEIQRTEQGDSAMYLCASSRDRGDYGYTFGSGTRLTVV.

The DNA of the CDR3 is TGTGCCAGCAGCTTGTCCTTCTACAATGAGCAGTTCTTC. Residues: CASSLSFYNEQFF. This chain links TRBV5-6 with TRBJ2-1; D remains unclear. V was clipped by 1 base and J by 3 bases, with 5 bases between them. CDR1 is SGHDT and CDR2 is YYEEEE in the germline V gene. This CDR3 has 13 residues.

The chain uses TRBV5-1 and TRBJ2-7; 10 bases are a match to TRBD2. The trim removed 0 bases at V and 4 bases at J, leaving 7 bases unmatched. In germline, CDR1 is SGHRS, CDR2 YFSETQ. The CDR3 is made up of 16 amino acids. CDR3 sequence: CASSLASASGSYEQYF. The CDR3 DNA reads TGCGCCAGCAGCTTGGCCTCGGCTAGCGGGAGTTACGAGCAGTACTTC.

J is TRBJ2-5 and V is TRBV10-3, with a tentative D call TRBD2 (6 bases). V was clipped by 0 bases and J by 2 bases, with 10 bases between them. The V gene's germline CDR1 is ENHRY and CDR2 SYGVKD. CDR3 size: 15 residues. The CDR3 nucleotides read TGTGCCATCAGTGAGTCAGGAGGGGTTCAAGAGACCCAGTACTTC. Translation gives CAISESGGVQETQYF.

The J gene is TRBJ2-5, the V gene TRBV14; D might be TRBD2 (6 bases). V was pared by 7 bases and J by 5 bases, with 14 bases between. The CDR3 loop spans 13 amino acids. Germline V gene data show CDR1 as SGHDN and CDR2 as FVKESK. The CDR3: CASKRSGVETQYF. The CDR3 coding sequence is TGTGCCAGCAAGAGATCGGGAGTGGAGACCCAGTACTTC.

V gene TRBV4-2 combines with J gene TRBJ2-5; 13 bases agree with TRBD2. Germline V gene lookup returns CDR1 LGHNA and CDR2 YNFKEQ. The V gene end was trimmed by 1 base and the J gene end by 4 bases; junction bases not matched to a gene: 12. This CDR3 spans 19 amino acids. The CDR3 DNA sequence: TGTGCCAGCAGCCAAGCTTGGACTAGCGGGAGAGGGGGTGGAGAGACCCAGTACTTC. Its translation is CASSQAWTSGRGGGETQYF.

CDR3 DNA sequence: TGTGCCAGCAGTGACTTTTACAGGACTAGCGACACCGGGGAGCTGTTTTTT. It translates to CASSDFYRTSDTGELFF. V and J are TRBV6-4 and TRBJ2-2; 9 bases are a match to TRBD2. In germline, CDR1 is MRHNA, CDR2 SNTAGT. The trim removed 1 base at V and 3 bases at J, leaving 6 bases unmatched. The CDR3 consists of 17 residues.

The rearrangement links TRBV6-1 to TRBJ2-3; tentatively, D is TRBD1 (5 bases). Per the germline V gene, CDR1 is MNHNS and CDR2 is SASEGT. Trimming pared 2 bases from V and 0 bases from J, leaving 18 bases between. This CDR3 spans 18 amino acids. The CDR3 sequence: CASSEPAGWGSSTDTQYF. The DNA of the CDR3 is TGTGCCAGCAGTGAACCTGCAGGGTGGGGTTCTAGCACAGATACGCAGTATTTT.

This chain uses TRBV5-4 with TRBJ2-7, with TRBD2 identical over 8 bases. The V gene end was trimmed by 3 bases and the J gene end by 5 bases; junction bases not matched to a gene: 7. The CDR3 consists of 14 residues. Germline V gene data show CDR1 as SGHNT and CDR2 as YYREEE (reference sequence). Here the CDR3 DNA reads TGTGCCAGCAGCTCAGCCGGGACTAGGAACGAGCAGTACTTC. As protein: CASSSAGTRNEQYF. Full variable domain (rest looked up from reference TRBV5-4 and TRBJ2-7): ETGVTQSPTHLIKTRGQQVTLRCSSQSGHNTVSWYQQALGQGPQFIFQYYREEENGRGNFPPRFSGLQFPNYSSELNVNALELDDSALYLCASSSAGTRNEQYFGPGTRLTVT.

The V gene is TRBV28, the J gene TRBJ2-3, with 9 bases fitting TRBD2. The CDR3 has 13 amino acids. Germline V lookup: CDR1 MDHEN, CDR2 SYDVKM. V lost 6 bases to trimming and J lost 8 bases; unmatched junction nucleotides: 6. This CDR3 is CASSLAGRGTQYF. The CDR3, as DNA: TGTGCCAGCAGCCTAGCGGGACGGGGTACGCAGTATTTT.

This chain uses TRBV28 with TRBJ2-7; 10 nucleotides align to TRBD2. The J segment lost 0 bases and the V segment lost 6 bases, leaving 8 bases of the junction unmatched. The CDR3 length is 16 residues. The germline gives CDR1 MDHEN, CDR2 SYDVKM. The CDR3 loop reads CASSSSASGSSYEQYF. The DNA of the CDR3 is TGTGCCAGCAGCTCATCGGCTAGCGGGAGCTCCTACGAGCAGTACTTC. The full variable domain, rest sourced from reference TRBV28 and TRBJ2-7, is DVKVTQSSRYLVKRTGEKVFLECVQDMDHENMFWYRQDPGLGLRLIYFSYDVKMKEKGDIPEGYSVSREKKERFSLILESASTNQTSMYLCASSSSASGSSYEQYFGPGTRLTVT.

The chain uses TRBV11-3 and TRBJ2-7, with D maybe TRBD1 (6 bases). V gave up 1 base and J gave up 5 bases, with 9 bases separating them. Germline V gene data show CDR1 as SGHNT and CDR2 as YENEEA. The CDR3 runs to 13 residues. Here the CDR3 reads CASSLGGQDEQYF. The CDR3 DNA reads as TGTGCCAGCAGCTTAGGGGGGCAAGACGAGCAGTACTTC.

This clone was picked up one time. The chain recombines TRBV27 with TRBJ2-7, with 11 bases identical to TRBD2. This CDR3 region has 15 residues. J was trimmed by 1 base and V by 4 bases; bases with no gene match: 3. Germline lookup yields CDR1 MNHEY and CDR2 SMNVEV (reference sequence). CDR3 sequence (DNA): TGTGCCAGCAGTTCTTCTAGCGGGAGGTCCTACGAGCAGTACTTC. Translated: CASSSSSGRSYEQYF.

This clone has more than one count but fewer than ten. The V and J genes are TRBV4-1 and TRBJ2-2, with 9 bases that match TRBD1. Germline V gene sequence: CDR1 MGHRA, CDR2 YSYEKL. The CDR3 is 15 residues long. The ends lost 7 bases at V and 4 bases at J; junction bases unmatched: 7. CDR3 DNA: TGCGCCAGCACCACAGGGGGCTGGGGCACCGGGGAGCTGTTTTTT. Amino acid sequence: CASTTGGWGTGELFF.

The CDR3 DNA reads TGTGCCAGCAGCCAATCGGCGGGAGTATGGCGCTACGAGCAGTACTTC. Residues: CASSQSAGVWRYEQYF. The rearrangement joins TRBV7-9 to TRBJ2-7; TRBD2 matches 7 bases. The CDR3 sequence is 16 residues long. The germline gives CDR1 SEHNR, CDR2 FQNEAQ (reference sequence). J gave up 3 bases and V 5 bases, and 13 bases lay outside the gene matches.

This sequence joins TRBV7-9 and TRBJ2-1, with TRBD2 matching 8 bases. Germline V CDR1 and CDR2: SEHNR, FQNEAQ (reference sequence). This CDR3 has 14 residues. As DNA, the CDR3 is TGTGCAGTAAAGGGGAGCGGGAGTTACAATGAGCAGTTCTTC. Its protein is CAVKGSGSYNEQFF.

The chain couples TRBV6-1 to TRBJ2-5, with TRBD1 identical over 8 bases. CDR3 length: 14 amino acids. The V gene end was trimmed by 6 bases and the J gene end by 4 bases; junction bases not matched to a gene: 7. Germline CDR1 is MNHNS and CDR2 is SASEGT. The CDR3 here is CASRGLDRGETQYF. DNA of the CDR3: TGTGCCAGCAGGGGTTTAGACAGGGGAGAGACCCAGTACTTC.

The V gene is TRBV7-9, the J gene TRBJ1-1; D is ambiguous. The ends were cut back, 1 base at V and 3 bases at J, with 6 bases in the middle. The CDR3 is 13 residues long. Germline values: CDR1 SEHNR, CDR2 FQNEAQ (reference sequence). The DNA for the CDR3 is TGTGCCAGCAGCTTAGATTCGGACACTGAAGCTTTCTTT. Its protein is CASSLDSDTEAFF.

In this sample, this clone turned up a few times. V usage is TRBV28 and J usage is TRBJ1-5; a possible D gene is TRBD1 (5 bases). V was trimmed by 7 bases and J by 2 bases, leaving 15 bases between them. Per germline, CDR1 MDHEN and CDR2 SYDVKM. The CDR3 loop spans 15 amino acids. CDR3 loop: CASITGGLRNQPQHF. CDR3 coding DNA: TGTGCCAGCATTACGGGGGGACTCCGCAATCAGCCCCAGCATTTT.

V gene TRBV6-1 combines with J gene TRBJ2-5, with a weak D call TRBD2 (6 bases). Germline CDR1 is MNHNS and CDR2 is SASEGT. The CDR3 extends over 15 amino acids. The V end was cut by 4 bases, the J end by 5 bases, with 17 bases between. The CDR3 spells CASSVAPGGRETQYF. CDR3 DNA sequence: TGTGCCAGCAGTGTCGCCCCCGGGGGTAGGGAGACCCAGTACTTC.

This clone was observed a single time. The chain links TRBV7-2 to TRBJ2-7, with D perhaps TRBD2 (5 bases). This CDR3 has 15 residues. Germline values: CDR1 SGHTA, CDR2 FQGNSA. V lost 4 bases and J 3 bases, leaving 16 bases between the germline ends. The CDR3 DNA reads as TGTGCCAGCAGCTGGAGAGAGGAGGTAATCTACGAGCAGTACTTC. It encodes CASSWREEVIYEQYF.

This chain uses TRBV10-3 with TRBJ2-7, with 8 bases that match TRBD1. Germline loops: CDR1 ENHRY, CDR2 SYGVKD. V shed 10 bases and J 6 bases; nucleotides not matched to a gene: 8. The CDR3 is 12 residues long. CDR3 in DNA: TGTGCCACCAGGGCAGGGGGCGGCGAGCAGTACTTC. Its translation is CATRAGGGEQYF.

This clone was seen more than once but under ten times. This rearrangement joins TRBV5-1 to TRBJ1-4, with D hard to call. The CDR3 loop spans 14 amino acids. Germline V gene lookup returns CDR1 SGHRS and CDR2 YFSETQ. V was trimmed by 0 bases and J by 5 bases, leaving 8 bases between them. CDR3 DNA: TGCGCCAGCAGCTTGGATACCTACAATGAAAAACTGTTTTTT. Translation gives CASSLDTYNEKLFF.

The gene calls are TRBV7-8 and TRBJ1-5, with D possibly TRBD1 on 6 matching bases. The V gene lost 1 base and the J gene lost 5 bases, with 12 bases spanning the gap. Germline assignment: CDR1 SGHVS and CDR2 FQNEAQ. This CDR3 has 15 amino acids. This CDR3 is CASSLGHRVDQPQHF. In DNA, the CDR3 is TGTGCCAGCAGCTTAGGTCACAGGGTCGATCAGCCCCAGCATTTT.

The CDR3 nucleotides read TGTGCCAGCAGCCAGGGTATTGACAATCAGCCCCAGCATTTT. As protein: CASSQGIDNQPQHF. The chain joins TRBV5-4 to TRBJ1-5, with D possibly being TRBD1 (5 bases). The CDR3 has 14 amino acids. Deletions cut 4 bases from V and 3 bases from J, with 11 bases between. Germline V gene data show CDR1 as SGHNT and CDR2 as YYREEE (reference sequence).

This sequence joins TRBV6-1 and TRBJ2-7; 8 bases match TRBD2. Unmatched junction bases numbered 6, after V lost 1 base and J lost 1 base. Germline values: CDR1 MNHNS, CDR2 SASEGT. The CDR3 runs to 16 residues. This CDR3 reads CASSEELAGGSYEQYF. In nucleotides, the CDR3 is TGTGCCAGCAGTGAAGAGTTGGCGGGAGGATCCTACGAGCAGTACTTC.